This T cell receptor beta chain was identified during a study of response to subunit inactivated influenza vaccine. The CDR3 loop spans 13 amino acids. Germline V gives CDR1 SQVTM, CDR2 ANQGSEA. V was clipped by 8 bases and J by 2 bases, with 14 bases between them. This clonotype was detected a few times. TCRdb recomputed calls from the RT-PCR reads with MiXCR, one row per CDR3 protein. The table lists hundreds of thousands of distinct CDR3 sequences, approximately 10% of them singletons. The sample was also reused in another study, on T cells expressing NK-cell markers. As that report states: Researchers built TCR beta cDNA using 5'RACE template switching with UMIs. Roughly six donors had dominant NKG2C+ clonotypes that comprised roughly 1.0-8% of their CD8+ T cells. Similarly, these clonotypes led the CD3+CD56-NKG2C+ fraction as well in four donors.

This receptor was obtained from a man in his fifties or sixties who received an inactivated influenza vaccine. The sample in question was PBMCs from blood, obtained on the day of vaccination. The V gene is TRBV29-1, the J gene TRBJ2-3; tentatively, D is TRBD2 (6 bases). The CDR3, as DNA: TGCAGCCTGCGGGACGGTAACACAGATACGCAGTATTTT. Amino acid sequence: CSLRDGNTDTQYF.